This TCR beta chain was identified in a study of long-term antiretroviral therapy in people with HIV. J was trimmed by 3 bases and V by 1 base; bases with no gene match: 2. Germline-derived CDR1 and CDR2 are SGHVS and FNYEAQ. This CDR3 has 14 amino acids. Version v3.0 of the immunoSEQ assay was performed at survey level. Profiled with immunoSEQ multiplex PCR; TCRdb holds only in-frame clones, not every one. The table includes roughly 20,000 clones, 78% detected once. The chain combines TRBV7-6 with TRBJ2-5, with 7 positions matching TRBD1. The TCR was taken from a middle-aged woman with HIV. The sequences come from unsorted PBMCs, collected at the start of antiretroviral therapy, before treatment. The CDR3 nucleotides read TGTGCCAGCAGCTTAGGGGGGACAGAAGAGACCCAGTACTTC. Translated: CASSLGGTEETQYF.